This record looks at one T cell receptor beta chain sequence and its context. Germline V gene sequence: CDR1 SGHTA, CDR2 FQGNSA. The ends lost 5 bases at V and 5 bases at J; junction bases unmatched: 8. CDR3 length: 14 amino acids. This entry is derived from a study of human T cells and chemical hapten exposure. Across the study: Small pooled library volume differences mainly caused per-sample TCR yield variation.

Indicated time point: patch test 1, 2 weeks after DPC sensitization. This sample's treatment: therapeutic diphenylcyclopropenone sensitization with weekly scalp DPC. MiXCR, applied by TCRdb to the RACE reads, yields one record per CDR3 protein. In the table there are 150,000 to 200,000 distinct CDR3 sequences, about 15% of which are singletons. This clonotype was sampled from a woman aged 25-40 years with alopecia areata. Some clones in this sample may be carry-over from other donors' samples. The source was whole blood, collected in connection with sensitization to the hapten diphenylcyclopropenone (DPC). The gene calls are TRBV7-2 and TRBJ1-1; 7 nucleotides align to TRBD1. For the CDR3, the DNA is TGTGCCAGCAGCCCGGACAGGCTTTGGACTGAAGCTTTCTTT. Translation: CASSPDRLWTEAFF.